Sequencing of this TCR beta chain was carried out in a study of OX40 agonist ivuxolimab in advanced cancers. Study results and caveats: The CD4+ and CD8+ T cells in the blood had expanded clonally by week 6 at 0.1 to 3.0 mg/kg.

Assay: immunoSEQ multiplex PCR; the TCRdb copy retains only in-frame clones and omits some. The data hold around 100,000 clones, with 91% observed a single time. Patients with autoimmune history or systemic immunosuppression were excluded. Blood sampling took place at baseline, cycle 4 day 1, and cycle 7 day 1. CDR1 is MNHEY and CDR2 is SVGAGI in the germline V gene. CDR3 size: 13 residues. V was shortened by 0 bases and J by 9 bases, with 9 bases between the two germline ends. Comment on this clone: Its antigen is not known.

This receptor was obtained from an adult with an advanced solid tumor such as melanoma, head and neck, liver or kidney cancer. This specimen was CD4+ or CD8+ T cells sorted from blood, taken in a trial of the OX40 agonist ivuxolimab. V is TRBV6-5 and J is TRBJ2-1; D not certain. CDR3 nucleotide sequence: TGTGCCAGCAGTTACTCACGTTCGAGTGAGCAGTTCTTC. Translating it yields CASSYSRSSEQFF.